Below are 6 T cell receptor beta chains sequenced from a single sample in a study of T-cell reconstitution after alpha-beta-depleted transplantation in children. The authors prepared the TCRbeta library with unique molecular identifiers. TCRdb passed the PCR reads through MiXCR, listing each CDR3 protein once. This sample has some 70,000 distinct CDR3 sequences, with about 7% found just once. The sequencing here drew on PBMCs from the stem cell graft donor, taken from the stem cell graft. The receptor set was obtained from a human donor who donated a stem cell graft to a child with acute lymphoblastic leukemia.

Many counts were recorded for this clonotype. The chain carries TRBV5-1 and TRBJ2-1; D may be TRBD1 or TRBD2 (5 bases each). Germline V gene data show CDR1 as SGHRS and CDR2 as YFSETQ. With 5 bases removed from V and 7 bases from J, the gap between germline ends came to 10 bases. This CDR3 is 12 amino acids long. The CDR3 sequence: CASRLWGNEQFF. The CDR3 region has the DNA TGCGCCAGCAGATTGTGGGGGAATGAGCAGTTCTTC.

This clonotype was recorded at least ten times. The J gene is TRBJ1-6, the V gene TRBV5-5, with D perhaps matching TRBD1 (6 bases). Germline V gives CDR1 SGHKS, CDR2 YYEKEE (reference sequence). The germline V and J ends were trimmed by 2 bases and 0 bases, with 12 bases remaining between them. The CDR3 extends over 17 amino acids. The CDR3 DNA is TGTGCCAGCAGCTTATGGGACATCAGCTCCTATAATTCACCCCTCCACTTT. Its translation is CASSLWDISSYNSPLHF.

CDR3 amino acids: CASSLGSSGSGELFF. The CDR3 region has the DNA TGTGCCAGCAGCTTGGGAAGTTCAGGGTCCGGGGAGCTGTTTTTT. This sequence joins TRBV5-6 and TRBJ2-2; D is perhaps TRBD1 (5 bases). Trimming cost V 0 bases and J 6 bases, with 12 bases left between them. This CDR3 comprises 15 residues. Germline CDR1 reads SGHDT; CDR2 reads YYEEEE.

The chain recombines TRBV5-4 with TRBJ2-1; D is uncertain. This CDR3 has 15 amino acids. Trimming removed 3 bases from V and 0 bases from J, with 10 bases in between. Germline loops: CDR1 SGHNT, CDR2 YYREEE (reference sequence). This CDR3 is CASSWLSTSYNEQFF. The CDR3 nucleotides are TGTGCCAGCAGCTGGCTATCTACCTCCTACAATGAGCAGTTCTTC.

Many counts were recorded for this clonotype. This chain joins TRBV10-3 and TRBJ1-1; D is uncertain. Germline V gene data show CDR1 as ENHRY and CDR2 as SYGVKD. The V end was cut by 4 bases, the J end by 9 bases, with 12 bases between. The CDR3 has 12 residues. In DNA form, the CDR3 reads TGTGCCATCAGTGCAGCGGATAGGAAAGCTTTCTTT. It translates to CAISAADRKAFF.

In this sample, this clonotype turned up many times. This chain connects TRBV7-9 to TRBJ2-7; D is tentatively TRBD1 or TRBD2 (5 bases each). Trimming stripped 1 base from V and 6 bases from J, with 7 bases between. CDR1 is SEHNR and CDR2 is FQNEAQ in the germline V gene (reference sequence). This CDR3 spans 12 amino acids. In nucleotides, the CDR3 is TGTGCCAGCAGCTTAGGGGGGTCCGAGCAGTACTTC. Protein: CASSLGGSEQYF.